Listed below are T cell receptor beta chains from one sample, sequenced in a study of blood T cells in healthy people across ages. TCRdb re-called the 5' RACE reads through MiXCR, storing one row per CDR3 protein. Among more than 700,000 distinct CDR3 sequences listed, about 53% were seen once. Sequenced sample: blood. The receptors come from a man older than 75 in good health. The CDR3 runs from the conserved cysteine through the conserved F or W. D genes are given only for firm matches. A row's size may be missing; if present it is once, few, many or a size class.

TGCGCCAGCAGCTCGGACAGGGGCACTGAAGCTTTCTTT | CASSSDRGTEAFF | TRBJ1-1 | TRBD1 | TRBV5-1 | NA
TGTGCCAGCAGCCAAGATGCCCGGGAGGGCCAAGAGACCCAGTACTTC | CASSQDAREGQETQYF | TRBJ2-5 | TRBD2 | TRBV3-1 | NA
TGCGCCAGCAGCTTAAGTGGAGGGCCCGAGCAGTACTTC | CASSLSGGPEQYF | TRBJ2-7 | NA | TRBV5-1 | NA
TGTGCCAGCAAGAGGCTGGAACAGGGGTCCTACGAGCAGTACTTC | CASKRLEQGSYEQYF | TRBJ2-7 | TRBD1 | TRBV27 | NA
TGCGCCAGCAGCTTGGAGGGCAGGATTGGGTATGGCTACACCTTC | CASSLEGRIGYGYTF | TRBJ1-2 | NA | TRBV5-1 | NA
TGTGCCAGCAACCCAGAAGGGGCCCTCTTCTACGAGCAGTACTTC | CASNPEGALFYEQYF | TRBJ2-7 | NA | TRBV6-1 | few
TGTGCCAGCAGCGTAGGACAGGGAGGCCAACCCTACGAGCAGTACTTC | CASSVGQGGQPYEQYF | TRBJ2-7 | NA | TRBV9 | many
TGCAGTGCTAGCCTCAGGGTAGCGGGTTTTGGAGAGACCCAGTACTTC | CSASLRVAGFGETQYF | TRBJ2-5 | TRBD2 | TRBV20-1 | few
TGTGCCAGCAGCCAAGATGCTAGCGGGAGACGGCAGTTCTTC | CASSQDASGRRQFF | TRBJ2-1 | TRBD2 | TRBV14 | few
TGCGCCAGCAGCTTGGGGGACTCGGGAGGTAGGAATGAGCAGTTCTTC | CASSLGDSGGRNEQFF | TRBJ2-1 | TRBD2 | TRBV5-1 | NA
TGCAACGTGCGGGACAGGGGAATCTACAATGCGCAGTTCTTC | CNVRDRGIYNAQFF | TRBJ2-1 | TRBD1 | TRBV29-1 | NA
TGTGCCAGCAGCCAAGATGGGTCCCTCGGGGCCATTCAGTACTTC | CASSQDGSLGAIQYF | TRBJ2-4 | NA | TRBV3-1 | NA
TGTGCCAGCAGCTTGAAGCGGCAGGGAGGGTTTCAGCAGTACTTC | CASSLKRQGGFQQYF | TRBJ2-5 | TRBD2 | TRBV11-1 | NA
TGTGCCTGTAGTGAAGATGGGGGGTATGATCAGCCCCAGCATTTT | CACSEDGGYDQPQHF | TRBJ1-5 | NA | TRBV6-1 | NA
TGTGCCAGCAGCGAGACAGGGTGGGAGACCCAGTTCTTC | CASSETGWETQFF | TRBJ2-1 | TRBD1 | TRBV7-9 | NA
TGTGCCAGCAGATCGTTTGGGGGCGTAGGCGAGCAGTACTTC | CASRSFGGVGEQYF | TRBJ2-7 | NA | TRBV27 | few
TGTGCCAGCAGCTTGGGACTGCAAAATGGCTACACCTTC | CASSLGLQNGYTF | TRBJ1-2 | NA | TRBV7-8 | NA
TGTGCCAGCAGTCCCCCCGGGGCGGGGCTTAATGAGCAGTTCTTC | CASSPPGAGLNEQFF | TRBJ2-1 | NA | TRBV6-2/TRBV6-3 | few
TGTGCCAGCAGCCCGATAGCCGGGACTAGCGTCGGGAGCTCCTACAATGAGCAGTTCTTC | CASSPIAGTSVGSSYNEQFF | TRBJ2-1 | TRBD2 | TRBV7-3 | NA
TGCGCCAGCAGTGAGTTGAGGACAGGGGGCAACATTCAGTACTTC | CASSELRTGGNIQYF | TRBJ2-4 | TRBD1 | TRBV10-1 | NA
TGTGCCAGCAGTGAACCGGGACAGTTACAAGAGACCCAGTACTTC | CASSEPGQLQETQYF | TRBJ2-5 | TRBD1 | TRBV25-1 | NA
TGTGCCGGCAGCTTTCGCCGACTAGCGGGATTGAACCCGTACGAGCAGTACTTC | CAGSFRRLAGLNPYEQYF | TRBJ2-7 | TRBD2 | TRBV7-2 | once
TGCAGCGTTGAAGATACAGGACCTCCCTATGGCTACACCTTC | CSVEDTGPPYGYTF | TRBJ1-2 | NA | TRBV29-1 | few
TGCGCCAGCAGCTCCGGCGCACTTTCCTACGAGCAGTACTTC | CASSSGALSYEQYF | TRBJ2-7 | NA | TRBV5-1 | NA
TGTGCCAGCAGCCAAGATGCGGACAGCGCGAACACCGGGGAGCTGTTTTTT | CASSQDADSANTGELFF | TRBJ2-2 | NA | TRBV4-2 | NA
TGTGCCAGCAGCCAGATGGTCGGACACGAGCAGTACTTC | CASSQMVGHEQYF | TRBJ2-7 | NA | TRBV4-2 | NA
TGTGCCAGCAGCTCGCTCGGGGGGAAAAGCACAGATACGCAGTATTTT | CASSSLGGKSTDTQYF | TRBJ2-3 | TRBD2 | TRBV5-6 | NA
TGCAGTCCGTATAAGCGGGGTGAAGCTTTCTTT | CSPYKRGEAFF | TRBJ1-1 | NA | TRBV20-1 | NA
TGTGCCAGCAGCCGGCATCTAGCGGCCTCCTACGAGCAGTACTTC | CASSRHLAASYEQYF | TRBJ2-7 | TRBD2 | TRBV6-5 | NA